At least ten counts were recorded for the clone carrying this T cell receptor beta chain. The target antigen is unknown. Peripheral blood was collected from the related graft donor on the marrow donation day. These data originate in a study of T cells after posttransplantation cyclophosphamide. Study observations and caveats: Later post-transplant blood repertoires were often dominated by donor CD8+ memory clones. Tissue-infiltrating T cells from skin or gut overlapped little with blood T cells. TRB clonality was highly associated with recipient CMV seropositivity and reactivation.

TCRdb's table, derived via immunoSEQ multiplex PCR, lists solely in-frame clones and lacks some. This record lists more than 35,000 clones, none seen once only, and the top ten clones contain roughly 2.5%. This CDR3 has 14 residues. CDR1 LNHDA and CDR2 SQIVND come from the germline V gene (reference sequence). Trimming cost V 5 bases and J 6 bases; bases outside gene matches: 5. The chain links TRBV19 to TRBJ2-2, with 8 bases fitting TRBD1. This TCR was recovered from a middle-aged man in good health, CMV-negative, and a related stem cell transplant donor. Sequencing was done on a sample of PBMCs. In nucleotides, the CDR3 is TGTGCCAGTAGTCGGACAGGGCGGTCCGGGGAGCTGTTTTTT. Protein product: CASSRTGRSGELFF.